Here is one TCR beta chain with its context. Under the authors' procedure: The authors estimated nucleated cell counts from reference gene primer amplification. The repertoire was sequenced with immunoSEQ multiplex PCR; TCRdb's copy has only in-frame clones and lacks some. V and J calls and clone size are those listed in that table; D and trimming were worked out from the DNA. This sample has about 87,000 clones, with roughly 88% found just once. The CDR3 has 14 amino acids. With 7 bases clipped from V and 8 bases from J, the junction kept 12 bases outside the gene matches. CDR1 is MDHEN and CDR2 is SYDVKM in the germline V gene. This sample stems from a study of blood T cell repertoires in COVID-19. Study overall: T cells, B-cell-depleted T cells, or PBMCs supplied cDNA or gDNA.

This TCR was recovered from a woman older than 75 with COVID-19, enrolled during active disease. The chain employs TRBV28 and TRBJ1-2, with 8 positions matching TRBD1. Material: peripheral blood. CDR3: CASNYGQGGIGYTF. The CDR3 DNA reads TGTGCCAGCAACTACGGACAGGGTGGGATCGGCTACACCTTC.